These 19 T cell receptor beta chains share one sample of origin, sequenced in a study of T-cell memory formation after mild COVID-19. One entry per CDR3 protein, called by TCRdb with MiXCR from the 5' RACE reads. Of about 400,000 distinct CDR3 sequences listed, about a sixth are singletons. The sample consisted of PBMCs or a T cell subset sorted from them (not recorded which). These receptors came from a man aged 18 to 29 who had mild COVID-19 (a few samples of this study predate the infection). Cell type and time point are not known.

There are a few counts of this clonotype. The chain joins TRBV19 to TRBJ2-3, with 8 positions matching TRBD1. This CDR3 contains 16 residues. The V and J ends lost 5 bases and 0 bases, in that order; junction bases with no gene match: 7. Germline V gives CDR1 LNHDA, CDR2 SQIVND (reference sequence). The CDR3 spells CASSRPDRVSTDTQYF. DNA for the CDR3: TGTGCCAGTAGTCGCCCGGACAGGGTGAGCACAGATACGCAGTATTTT.

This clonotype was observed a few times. The CDR3 DNA reads as TGTGCCAGCAGCCAAGCCAGGACAGGGGACGAGACCCAGTACTTC. This gives the protein CASSQARTGDETQYF. This chain uses TRBV3-1 with TRBJ2-5, with 9 bases identical to TRBD1. Germline V CDR1 and CDR2: LGHDT, YNNKEL (reference sequence). The J segment lost 5 bases and the V segment lost 1 base, leaving 5 bases of the junction unmatched. The CDR3 has 15 amino acids.

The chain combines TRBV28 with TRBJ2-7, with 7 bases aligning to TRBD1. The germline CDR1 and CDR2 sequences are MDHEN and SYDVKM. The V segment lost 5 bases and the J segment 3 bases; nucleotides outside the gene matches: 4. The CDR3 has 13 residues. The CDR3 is CASSGDRVYEQYV. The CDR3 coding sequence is TGTGCCAGCAGTGGGGACAGAGTCTACGAGCAGTACGTC.

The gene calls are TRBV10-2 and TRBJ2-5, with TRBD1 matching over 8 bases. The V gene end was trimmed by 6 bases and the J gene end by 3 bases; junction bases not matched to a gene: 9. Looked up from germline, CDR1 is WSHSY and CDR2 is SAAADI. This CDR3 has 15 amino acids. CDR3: CASRTITGGKETQYF. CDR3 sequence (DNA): TGCGCCAGCAGAACTATCACAGGGGGAAAAGAGACCCAGTACTTC.

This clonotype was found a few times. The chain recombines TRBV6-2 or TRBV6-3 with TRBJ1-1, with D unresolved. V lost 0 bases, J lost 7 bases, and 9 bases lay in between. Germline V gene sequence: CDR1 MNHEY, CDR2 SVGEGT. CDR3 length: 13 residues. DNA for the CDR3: TGTGCCAGCAGTTACTCCCCCACTTATGAAGCTTTCTTT. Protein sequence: CASSYSPTYEAFF.

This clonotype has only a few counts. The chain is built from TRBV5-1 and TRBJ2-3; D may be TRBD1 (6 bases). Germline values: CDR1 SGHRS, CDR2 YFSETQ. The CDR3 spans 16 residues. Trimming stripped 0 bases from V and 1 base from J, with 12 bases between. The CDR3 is CASSLAGSGGTDTQYF. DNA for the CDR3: TGCGCCAGCAGCTTGGCCGGTTCAGGGGGCACAGATACGCAGTATTTT. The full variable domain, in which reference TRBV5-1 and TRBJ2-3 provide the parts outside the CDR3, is KAGVTQTPRYLIKTRGQQVTLSCSPISGHRSVSWYQQTPGQGLQFLFEYFSETQRNKGNFPGRFSGRQFSNSRSEMNVSTLELGDSALYLCASSLAGSGGTDTQYFGPGTRLTVL.

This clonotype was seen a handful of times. The CDR3 DNA reads as TGTGCCAGCAGTTTATCATTTAGACTAGCGGGGGGCCCTGGAGAGGATACGCAGTATTTT. Its translation: CASSLSFRLAGGPGEDTQYF. V is TRBV27 and J is TRBJ2-3; 13 positions match TRBD2. The junction had 15 bases not matched to a gene; V was cut back by 0 bases and J by 6 bases. Germline V gives CDR1 MNHEY, CDR2 SMNVEV (reference sequence). This CDR3 has 20 residues.

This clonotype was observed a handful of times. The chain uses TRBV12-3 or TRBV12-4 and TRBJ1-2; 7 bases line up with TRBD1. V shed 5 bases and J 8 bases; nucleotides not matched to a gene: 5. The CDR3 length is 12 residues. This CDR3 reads CASSRQGGGYTF. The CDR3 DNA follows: TGTGCCAGCAGTAGACAGGGAGGCGGCTACACCTTC.

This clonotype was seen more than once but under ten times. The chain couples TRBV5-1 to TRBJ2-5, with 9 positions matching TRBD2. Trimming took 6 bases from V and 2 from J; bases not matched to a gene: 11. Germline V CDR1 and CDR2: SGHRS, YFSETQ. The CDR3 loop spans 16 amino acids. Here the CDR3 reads CASNPSPTSGQETQYF. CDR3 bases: TGCGCCAGCAACCCCTCCCCGACTAGCGGTCAAGAGACCCAGTACTTC.

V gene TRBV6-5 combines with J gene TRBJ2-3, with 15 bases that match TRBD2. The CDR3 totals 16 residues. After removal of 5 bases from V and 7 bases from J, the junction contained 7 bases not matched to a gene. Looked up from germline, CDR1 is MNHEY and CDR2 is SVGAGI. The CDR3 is CASSLGLAGGRYTQYF. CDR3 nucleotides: TGTGCCAGCAGTCTCGGACTAGCGGGGGGGCGCTATACGCAGTATTTT.

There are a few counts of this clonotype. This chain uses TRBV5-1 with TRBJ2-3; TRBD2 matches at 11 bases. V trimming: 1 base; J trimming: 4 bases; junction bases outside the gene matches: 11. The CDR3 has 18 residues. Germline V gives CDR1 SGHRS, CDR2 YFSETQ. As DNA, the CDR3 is TGCGCCAGCAGCTTGAGGGCTAGCGGGGGGCTAGGACCAGATACGCAGTATTTT. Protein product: CASSLRASGGLGPDTQYF.

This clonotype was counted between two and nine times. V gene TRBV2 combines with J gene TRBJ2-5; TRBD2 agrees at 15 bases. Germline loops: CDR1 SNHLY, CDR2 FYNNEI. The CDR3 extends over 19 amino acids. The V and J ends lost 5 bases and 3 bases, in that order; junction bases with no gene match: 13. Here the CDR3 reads CASSRNPGLAGGTKETQYF. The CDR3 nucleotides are TGTGCCAGCAGTCGAAACCCGGGACTAGCGGGGGGAACGAAAGAGACCCAGTACTTC.

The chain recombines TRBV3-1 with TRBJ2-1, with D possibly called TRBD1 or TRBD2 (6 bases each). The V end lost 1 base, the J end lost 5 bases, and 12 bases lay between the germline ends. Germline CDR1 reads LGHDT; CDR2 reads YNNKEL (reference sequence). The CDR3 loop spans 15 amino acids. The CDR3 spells CASSQAKGGHNEQFF. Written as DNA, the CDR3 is TGTGCCAGCAGCCAAGCTAAGGGGGGCCACAATGAGCAGTTCTTC.

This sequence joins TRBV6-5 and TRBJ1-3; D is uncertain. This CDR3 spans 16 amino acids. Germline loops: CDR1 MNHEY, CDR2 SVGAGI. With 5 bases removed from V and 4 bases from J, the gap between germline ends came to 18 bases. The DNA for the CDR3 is TGTGCCAGCAGTGGCCCCGGGAGCTTAGCGGGAAACACCATATATTTT. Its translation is CASSGPGSLAGNTIYF.

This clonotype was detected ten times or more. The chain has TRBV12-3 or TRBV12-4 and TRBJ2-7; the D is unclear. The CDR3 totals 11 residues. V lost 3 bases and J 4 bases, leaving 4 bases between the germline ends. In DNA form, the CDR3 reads TGTGCCAGCAGTTTTCAATACGAGCAGTACTTC. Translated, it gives CASSFQYEQYF.

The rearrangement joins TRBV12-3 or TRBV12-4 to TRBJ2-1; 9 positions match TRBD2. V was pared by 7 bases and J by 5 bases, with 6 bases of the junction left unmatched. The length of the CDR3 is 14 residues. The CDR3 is CASNERGANNEQFF. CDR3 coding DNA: TGTGCCAGCAACGAGCGGGGGGCCAACAATGAGCAGTTCTTC.

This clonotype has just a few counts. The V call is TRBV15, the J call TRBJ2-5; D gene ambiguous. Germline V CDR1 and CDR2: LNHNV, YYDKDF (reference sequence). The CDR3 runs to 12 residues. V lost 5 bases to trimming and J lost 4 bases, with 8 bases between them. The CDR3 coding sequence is TGTGCCACCAGCGCAAGGGCAGAGACCCAGTACTTC. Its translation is CATSARAETQYF.

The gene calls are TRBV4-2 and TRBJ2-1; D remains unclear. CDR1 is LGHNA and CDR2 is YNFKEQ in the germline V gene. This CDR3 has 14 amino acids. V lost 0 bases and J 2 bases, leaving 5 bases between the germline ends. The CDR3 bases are TGTGCCAGCAGCCAAGAGGACCCCTACAATGAGCAGTTCTTC. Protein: CASSQEDPYNEQFF.

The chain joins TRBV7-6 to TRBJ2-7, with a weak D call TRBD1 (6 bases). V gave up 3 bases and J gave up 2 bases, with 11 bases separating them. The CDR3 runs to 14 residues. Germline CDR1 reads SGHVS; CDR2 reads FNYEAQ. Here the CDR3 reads CASSLDSGTYEQYV. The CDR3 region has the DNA TGTGCCAGCAGCTTGGACAGCGGAACCTACGAGCAGTACGTC.